The present TCR beta chain was sequenced within a study of technical replicates of blood from a handful of donors. Between the trimmed V and J ends, which lost 3 bases and 7 bases, there was a span of 10 bases. CDR3 size: 13 residues. Germline CDR1 is MNHNS and CDR2 is SASEGT. This clone has only a few counts. Produced via immunoSEQ multiplex PCR; TCRdb's table is partial and in-frame only. The sample gives about 80,000 clones, approximately 90% of which show up once; approximately 0.42% is in the top ten. Sequences were obtained from T cells isolated from PBMCs. This chain joins TRBV6-1 and TRBJ1-5; no definite D call. The source is a human donor in good health. The CDR3: CASSDSGSQPQHF. The CDR3 DNA follows: TGTGCCAGCAGTGATTCGGGATCCCAGCCCCAGCATTTT.